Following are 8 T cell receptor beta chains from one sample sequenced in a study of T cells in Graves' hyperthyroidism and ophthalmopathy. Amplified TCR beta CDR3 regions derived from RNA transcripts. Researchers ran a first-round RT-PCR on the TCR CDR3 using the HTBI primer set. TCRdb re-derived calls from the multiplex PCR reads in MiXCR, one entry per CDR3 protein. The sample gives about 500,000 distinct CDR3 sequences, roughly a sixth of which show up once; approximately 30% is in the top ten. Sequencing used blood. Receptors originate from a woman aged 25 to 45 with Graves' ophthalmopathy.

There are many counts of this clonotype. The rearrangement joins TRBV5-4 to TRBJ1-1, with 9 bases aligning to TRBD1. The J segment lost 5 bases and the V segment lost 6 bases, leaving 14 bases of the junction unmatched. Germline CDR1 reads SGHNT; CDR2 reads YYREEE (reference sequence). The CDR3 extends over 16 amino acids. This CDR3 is CASNTNRDRVGTEAFF. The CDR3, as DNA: TGTGCCAGCAACACTAATCGGGACAGGGTGGGGACTGAAGCTTTCTTT. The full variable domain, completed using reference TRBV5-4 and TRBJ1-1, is ETGVTQSPTHLIKTRGQQVTLRCSSQSGHNTVSWYQQALGQGPQFIFQYYREEENGRGNFPPRFSGLQFPNYSSELNVNALELDDSALYLCASNTNRDRVGTEAFFGQGTRLTVV.

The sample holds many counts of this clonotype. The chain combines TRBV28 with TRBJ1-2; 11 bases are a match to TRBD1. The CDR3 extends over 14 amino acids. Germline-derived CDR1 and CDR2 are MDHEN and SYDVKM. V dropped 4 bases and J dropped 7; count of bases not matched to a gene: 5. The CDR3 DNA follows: TGTGCCAGCAGTTCAGCGGGACAGGGGGGTGGCTACACCTTC. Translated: CASSSAGQGGGYTF.

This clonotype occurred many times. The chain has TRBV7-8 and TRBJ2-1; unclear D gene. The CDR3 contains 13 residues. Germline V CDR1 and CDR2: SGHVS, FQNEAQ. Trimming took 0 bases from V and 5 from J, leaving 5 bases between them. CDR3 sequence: CASSLAQNNEQFF. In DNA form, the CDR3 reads TGTGCCAGCAGCTTAGCCCAGAACAATGAGCAGTTCTTC.

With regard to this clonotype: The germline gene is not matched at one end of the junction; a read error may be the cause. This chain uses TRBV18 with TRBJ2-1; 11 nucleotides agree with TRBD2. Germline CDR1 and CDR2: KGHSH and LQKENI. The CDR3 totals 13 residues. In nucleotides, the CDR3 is TGTGCCAGCTCTGTACTAGCGGGAGATGAGCGGTTCTTC. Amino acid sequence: CASSVLAGDERFF.

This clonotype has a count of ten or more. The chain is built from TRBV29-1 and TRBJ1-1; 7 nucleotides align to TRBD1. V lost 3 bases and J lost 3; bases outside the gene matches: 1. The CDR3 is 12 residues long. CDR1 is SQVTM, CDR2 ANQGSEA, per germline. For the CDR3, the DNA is TGCAGCGTTGACAGGGGGGACACTGAAGCTTTCTTT. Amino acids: CSVDRGDTEAFF.

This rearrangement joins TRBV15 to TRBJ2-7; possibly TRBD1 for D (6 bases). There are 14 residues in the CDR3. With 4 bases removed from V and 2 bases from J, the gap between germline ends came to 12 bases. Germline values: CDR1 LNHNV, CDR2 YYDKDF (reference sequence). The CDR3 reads CATSKGDITYEQYF. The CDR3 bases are TGTGCCACCAGCAAAGGGGACATCACCTACGAGCAGTACTTC.

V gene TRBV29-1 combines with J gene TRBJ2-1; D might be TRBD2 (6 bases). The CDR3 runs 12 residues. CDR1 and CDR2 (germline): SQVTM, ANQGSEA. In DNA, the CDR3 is TGCTCTGGACTACCCTCCTACAATGAGCAGTTCTTC. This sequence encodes CSGLPSYNEQFF.

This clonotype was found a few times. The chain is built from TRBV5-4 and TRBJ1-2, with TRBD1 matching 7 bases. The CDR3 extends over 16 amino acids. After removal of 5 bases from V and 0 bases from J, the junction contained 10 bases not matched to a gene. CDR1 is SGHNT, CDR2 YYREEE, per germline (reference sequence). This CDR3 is CASRAMGQTTNYGYTF. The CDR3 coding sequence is TGTGCCAGCAGGGCTATGGGACAGACTACTAACTATGGCTACACCTTC.